This T cell receptor beta chain was recorded in a study of low-dose radiotherapy and immunotherapy resistance in tumors. About the study: Cyclophosphamide infusions of 200 mg/m2 came every two weeks, one day before radiation-immunotherapy. Patients took oral aspirin 300 mg daily for four cycles from cycle 1 day 1.

The length of the CDR3 is 16 residues. J was trimmed by 5 bases and V by 2 bases; bases with no gene match: 13. Germline V gene data show CDR1 as DFQATT and CDR2 as SNEGSKA (reference sequence). cDNA synthesis used a TRAV/TRBV-specific primer set for both chains. With a constant-region primer and a V-primer adapter, TCRs were subjected to roughly 18 PCR cycles of amplification. In vitro transcription was used to amplify the isolated mRNA. TCRdb re-analysed the reads in MiXCR, keeping a single row per CDR3 protein. The data contain around 9,000 distinct CDR3 sequences, almost 70% of them seen just once; the ten biggest clones take up 6% to 7%. Donors were given nivolumab, ipilimumab, aspirin, low-dose cyclophosphamide and low-dose radiotherapy.

The sequence was collected from a human donor with advanced metastatic prostate, ovarian, gallbladder or colorectal cancer (not recorded which). This table probably holds off-target reads from a library built for another chain. The J gene is TRBJ2-3, the V gene TRBV20-1, with 7 bases matching TRBD2. The CDR3 here is CSARPGEGIPRDTQYF. The CDR3 nucleotides are TGCAGTGCTAGACCGGGGGAGGGGATCCCCCGAGATACGCAGTATTTT.